The 5 T cell receptor beta chains given below trace back to one sample, sequenced in a study of blood T cell repertoires in COVID-19 (dated by TCRdb to 2019 to 2021). Library prep was done by the immunoSEQ multiplex PCR assay. TCRdb provides this immuneACCESS table in a form limited to in-frame rearrangements. Some clones are lacking; in checked studies, under half of them reflect an unresolved V gene, and why the rest are absent is not known. The sample includes 60,000 to 75,000 clones, with 88% observed a single time. The ten largest make up 1.4% of the sample. Sequencing input: peripheral blood. The origin of the receptors is a human donor in a cohort sampled during active COVID-19.

This rearrangement joins TRBV5-6 to TRBJ2-4; TRBD2 matches 14 bases. CDR1 is SGHDT and CDR2 is YYEEEE in the germline V gene. The CDR3 is 16 amino acids. V was pared by 3 bases and J by 6 bases, with 5 bases of the junction left unmatched. CDR3 loop: CASSYGTSGRGNIQYF. DNA of the CDR3: TGTGCCAGCAGCTACGGGACTAGCGGGAGAGGAAACATTCAGTACTTC. Complete variable domain (other parts from reference TRBV5-6 and TRBJ2-4): DAGVTQSPTHLIKTRGQQVTLRCSPKSGHDTVSWYQQALGQGPQFIFQYYEEEERQRGNFPDRFSGHQFPNYSSELNVNALLLGDSALYLCASSYGTSGRGNIQYFGAGTRLSVL.

The chain couples TRBV9 to TRBJ1-1; D perhaps matches TRBD1 (5 bases). Trimming stripped 4 bases from V and 5 bases from J, with 15 bases between. Germline V gene lookup returns CDR1 SGDLS and CDR2 YYNGEE. This CDR3 comprises 14 residues. Here the CDR3 reads CASSLHIRETEAFF. CDR3 nucleotides: TGTGCCAGCAGCTTACATATCAGGGAAACTGAAGCTTTCTTT.

This clone has a handful of counts. The V and J genes are TRBV4-2 and TRBJ2-5, with D uncertain. The germline V and J ends were trimmed by 3 bases and 5 bases, with 10 bases remaining between them. The CDR3 runs 13 residues. CDR1 is LGHNA and CDR2 is YNFKEQ in the germline V gene. In DNA, the CDR3 is TGTGCCAGCAGCCAGGTTGGAGACGAGACCCAGTACTTC. This codes for CASSQVGDETQYF.

This clone occurred once. The J gene is TRBJ2-5, the V gene TRBV7-9, with D perhaps matching TRBD1 (6 bases). V lost 0 bases and J lost 1, with 9 bases in between. CDR3 length: 15 amino acids. Germline values: CDR1 SEHNR, CDR2 FQNEAQ (reference sequence). The CDR3 sequence is CASSLAQGPQETQYF. The CDR3 DNA is TGTGCCAGCAGCTTAGCACAGGGACCCCAAGAGACCCAGTACTTC.

The chain is built from TRBV5-1 and TRBJ2-7; the match to TRBD1 covers 7 bases. The V and J ends lost 5 bases and 2 bases, in that order; junction bases with no gene match: 7. The CDR3 consists of 14 residues. Germline V CDR1 and CDR2: SGHRS, YFSETQ. The CDR3 DNA reads TGCGCCAGCAGAGCCGGACAGGATACCTACGAGCAGTACGTC. It is translated as CASRAGQDTYEQYV.